Following are 28 T cell receptor beta chains from one sample sequenced in a study of human T cells and chemical hapten exposure. This sample's time point: pre-sensitization, week 0. Regarding treatment: therapeutic diphenylcyclopropenone sensitization with weekly scalp DPC. Each CDR3 protein is one row after TCRdb ran MiXCR on the RACE reads. Counted here are around 250,000 distinct CDR3 sequences, approximately 8.6% occurring once; the ten biggest clones make up over 2%. The specimen was whole blood, collected in connection with sensitization to the hapten diphenylcyclopropenone (DPC). The receptor set was obtained from a woman in her forties with alopecia areata. Some clones in this sample may be carry-over from other donors' samples.

The gene calls are TRBV28 and TRBJ2-3, with 12 nucleotides matching TRBD2. CDR3 length: 14 residues. Germline V lookup: CDR1 MDHEN, CDR2 SYDVKM. V was clipped by 8 bases and J by 6 bases; unmatched bases: 6. DNA of the CDR3: TGTGCCAGCCAGACTAGCGGGAGTTTGGATACGCAGTATTTT. This translates into CASQTSGSLDTQYF.

This clonotype was observed many times. The chain combines TRBV28 with TRBJ2-7; 11 bases map to TRBD2. CDR3 length: 15 amino acids. V dropped 4 bases and J dropped 2; count of bases not matched to a gene: 4. Germline values: CDR1 MDHEN, CDR2 SYDVKM. In DNA, the CDR3 is TGTGCCAGCAGTTCCGGGACTAGCGGAACCTACGAGCAGTACTTC. The encoded protein is CASSSGTSGTYEQYF.

This clonotype has a handful of counts. This sequence joins TRBV28 and TRBJ1-5; no reliable D call. V lost 3 bases, J lost 8 bases, and 2 bases lay in between. The CDR3 runs to 10 residues. In germline, CDR1 is MDHEN, CDR2 SYDVKM. Here the CDR3 reads CASSFKPQHF. For the CDR3, the DNA is TGTGCCAGCAGTTTTAAGCCCCAGCATTTT.

This clonotype was detected ten times or more. The chain couples TRBV5-1 to TRBJ2-7, with TRBD2 matching over 8 bases. J lost 0 bases, V lost 4 bases, and 6 bases had no gene match. CDR3 length: 15 residues. CDR1 and CDR2 (germline): SGHRS, YFSETQ. The CDR3 DNA reads as TGCGCCAGCAGCCCCGTGCTAGCGGGCTCCTACGAGCAGTACTTC. The encoded protein is CASSPVLAGSYEQYF. Variable domain in full (rest from reference TRBV5-1 and TRBJ2-7): KAGVTQTPRYLIKTRGQQVTLSCSPISGHRSVSWYQQTPGQGLQFLFEYFSETQRNKGNFPGRFSGRQFSNSRSEMNVSTLELGDSALYLCASSPVLAGSYEQYFGPGTRLTVT.

This chain's CDR3 is CASSQASPRPDTQYF. The CDR3 nucleotides are TGTGCCAGCAGCCAAGCCAGCCCCCGCCCAGATACGCAGTATTTT. The V gene is TRBV14, the J gene TRBJ2-3, with D uncertain. Between the trimmed V and J ends, which lost 1 base and 4 bases, there was a span of 12 bases. Germline V gives CDR1 SGHDN, CDR2 FVKESK. The length of the CDR3 is 15 residues. Full variable domain (outside the CDR3, taken from reference TRBV14 and TRBJ2-3): EAGVTQFPSHSVIEKGQTVTLRCDPISGHDNLYWYRRVMGKEIKFLLHFVKESKQDESGMPNNRFLAERTGGTYSTLKVQPAELEDSGVYFCASSQASPRPDTQYFGPGTRLTVL.

This clonotype was counted a few times. The chain combines TRBV7-9 with TRBJ2-7; 13 nucleotides align to TRBD2. This CDR3 has 16 residues. Trimming removed 5 bases from V and 5 bases from J; junction bases left unmatched: 9. The germline V gene encodes CDR1 SEHNR and CDR2 FQNEAQ (reference sequence). CDR3 coding DNA: TGTGCCAGCAGCCTCCCCTGGACTAGCGGGAGAAACGAGCAGTACTTC. Translation: CASSLPWTSGRNEQYF.

CDR3 in amino acids: CSAPISGRPTYEQYF. CDR3 nucleotides: TGCAGTGCTCCCATTAGCGGGAGGCCCACCTACGAGCAGTACTTC. V and J are TRBV20-1 and TRBJ2-7, with 10 nucleotides matching TRBD2. Germline lookup yields CDR1 DFQATT and CDR2 SNEGSKA (reference sequence). Germline trimming cut 5 bases from V and 2 bases from J; bases unmatched to any gene: 9. The CDR3 contains 15 residues.

Comment on this clonotype: Just one base apart from a much larger clone, this may be a read error. The chain's CDR3 is CVSSLAKKAEETQYF. In DNA form, the CDR3 reads TGTGTCAGCAGCTTAGCTAAAAAGGCGGAAGAGACCCAGTACTTC. The J gene is TRBJ2-5, the V gene TRBV7-9; D is uncertain. Germline V gene lookup returns CDR1 SEHNR and CDR2 FQNEAQ (reference sequence). CDR3 size: 15 residues. Full variable domain (outside the CDR3, taken from reference TRBV7-9 and TRBJ2-5): DTGVSQNPRHKITKRGQNVTFRCDPISEHNRLYWYRQTLGQGPEFLTYFQNEAQLEKSRLLSDRFSAERPKGSFSTLEIQRTEQGDSAMYLCVSSLAKKAEETQYFGPGTRLLVL.

In its sample, this clonotype was seen a few times. This chain joins TRBV9 and TRBJ2-1, with D unresolved. This CDR3 region has 13 residues. CDR1 SGDLS and CDR2 YYNGEE come from the germline V gene. V was clipped by 2 bases and J by 3 bases, with 6 bases between them. The CDR3 region is CASSVGNYNEQFF. The CDR3 DNA is TGTGCCAGCAGCGTCGGCAACTACAATGAGCAGTTCTTC. Using reference TRBV9 and TRBJ2-1 for the parts outside the CDR3, the full variable domain is DSGVTQTPKHLITATGQRVTLRCSPRSGDLSVYWYQQSLDQGLQFLIQYYNGEERAKGNILERFSAQQFPDLHSELNLSSLELGDSALYFCASSVGNYNEQFFGPGTRLTVL.

The V call is TRBV9, the J call TRBJ1-1, with D hard to call. Germline CDR1 and CDR2: SGDLS and YYNGEE. The ends were cut back, 4 bases at V and 2 bases at J, with 6 bases in the middle. The CDR3 runs to 12 residues. This CDR3 reads CASSRPNTEAFF. CDR3 in DNA: TGTGCCAGCAGCCGTCCTAACACTGAAGCTTTCTTT.

This clonotype appeared a few times. The V gene is TRBV10-3, the J gene TRBJ2-3; 7 bases fit TRBD2. The trim removed 2 bases at V and 4 bases at J, leaving 3 bases unmatched. CDR3 length: 14 amino acids. Germline-derived CDR1 and CDR2 are ENHRY and SYGVKD. The CDR3 DNA reads TGTGCCATCAGTGAGGGACTAGTCCCAGATACGCAGTATTTT. Translating it yields CAISEGLVPDTQYF.

This clonotype came up a few times. The junction differs from germline at one of its ends, possibly a read error. The chain has TRBV28 and TRBJ2-1; a possible D gene is TRBD2 (6 bases). Germline-derived CDR1 and CDR2 are MDHEN and SYDVKM. This CDR3 contains 15 residues. This CDR3 is CASGRRLASSNEQFF. In DNA form, the CDR3 reads TGTGCCAGCGGTAGGCGGCTAGCGTCCTCCAATGAGCAGTTCTTC.

This clonotype came up a few times. The chain recombines TRBV10-3 with TRBJ2-2, with TRBD1 matching over 7 bases. The trim removed 5 bases at V and 1 base at J, leaving 1 base unmatched. The germline V gene has CDR1 ENHRY and CDR2 SYGVKD. The CDR3 runs 14 residues. CDR3 region: CAISRDRNTGELFF. The CDR3 DNA is TGTGCCATCAGTCGGGACAGGAACACCGGGGAGCTGTTTTTT.

This clonotype has only a few counts. The V gene is TRBV28, the J gene TRBJ2-2; D remains unclear. Germline lookup yields CDR1 MDHEN and CDR2 SYDVKM. The CDR3 length is 13 residues. The V and J ends lost 5 bases and 9 bases respectively, with 13 bases between them. The CDR3 here is CASSGRSPRELFF. CDR3 in DNA: TGTGCCAGCAGTGGCAGGAGTCCGAGGGAGCTGTTTTTT.

This clonotype has just a few counts. The V and J genes are TRBV6-5 and TRBJ2-7; 10 nucleotides align to TRBD1. Germline V gene sequence: CDR1 MNHEY, CDR2 SVGAGI. V was clipped by 9 bases and J by 0 bases; unmatched bases: 11. The CDR3 length is 16 residues. As DNA, the CDR3 is TGTGCCAGTAGCCGGGACAGGGGAACTTTCTCCTACGAGCAGTACTTC. Its translation: CASSRDRGTFSYEQYF.

The chain joins TRBV7-9 to TRBJ1-5; no firm D call. This CDR3 region has 14 residues. V was pared by 5 bases and J by 3 bases, with 11 bases between. CDR1 and CDR2 from the germline V gene are SEHNR and FQNEAQ (reference sequence). This CDR3 reads CASSLSEVNQPQHF. The CDR3 nucleotides read TGTGCCAGCAGCCTTTCAGAAGTCAATCAGCCCCAGCATTTT.

This clonotype was found a few times. The V gene is TRBV10-3, the J gene TRBJ1-2; 7 positions match TRBD1. The V segment lost 2 bases and the J segment 2 bases; nucleotides outside the gene matches: 5. The CDR3 loop spans 15 amino acids. In germline, CDR1 is ENHRY, CDR2 SYGVKD. CDR3 loop: CAISEPGGPNYGYTF. In nucleotides, the CDR3 is TGTGCCATCAGTGAGCCAGGGGGGCCCAACTATGGCTACACCTTC.

This chain joins TRBV2 and TRBJ2-1; unclear D gene. In germline, CDR1 is SNHLY, CDR2 FYNNEI. V lost 2 bases to trimming and J lost 6 bases, with 8 bases between them. CDR3 length: 13 residues. Written as DNA, the CDR3 is TGTGCCAGCAGTGAAACTGAAGGCAATGAGCAGTTCTTC. Its translation: CASSETEGNEQFF.

The genes are TRBV20-1 and TRBJ1-2; tentatively, D is TRBD1 (6 bases). The CDR3 covers 15 residues. Trimming removed 0 bases from V and 4 bases from J, with 15 bases in between. Germline V CDR1 and CDR2: DFQATT, SNEGSKA (reference sequence). The CDR3 here is CSARDLRGLTYGYTF. CDR3 DNA: TGCAGTGCTAGAGATCTTCGGGGGCTAACCTATGGCTACACCTTC.

This clonotype was counted at least ten times. The CDR3, as DNA: TGTGCCAGCAGACTAGCGGGAGAGACCCAGTACTTC. Its protein is CASRLAGETQYF. This chain joins TRBV12-3 or TRBV12-4 and TRBJ2-5; 9 nucleotides match TRBD2. The junction had 0 bases not matched to a gene; V was cut back by 6 bases and J by 4 bases. The CDR3 totals 12 residues.

This clonotype showed up just a few times. V usage is TRBV7-9 and J usage is TRBJ2-1, with D possibly TRBD2 on 5 matching bases. The germline V gene encodes CDR1 SEHNR and CDR2 FQNEAQ (reference sequence). This CDR3 region has 15 residues. V dropped 2 bases and J dropped 6 bases, with 14 bases sitting between them. The CDR3 sequence is CASSLLTGKVNEQFF. In nucleotides, the CDR3 is TGTGCCAGCAGCTTACTAACGGGAAAGGTCAATGAGCAGTTCTTC. The variable domain in full, completed from reference TRBV7-9 and TRBJ2-1, reads DTGVSQNPRHKITKRGQNVTFRCDPISEHNRLYWYRQTLGQGPEFLTYFQNEAQLEKSRLLSDRFSAERPKGSFSTLEIQRTEQGDSAMYLCASSLLTGKVNEQFFGPGTRLTVL.

This chain links TRBV5-6 with TRBJ2-7; 8 bases fit TRBD1. Germline V gives CDR1 SGHDT, CDR2 YYEEEE. V gave up 3 bases and J gave up 2 bases; unmatched junction bases: 1. The CDR3 is made up of 13 amino acids. The CDR3 bases are TGTGCCAGCAGCTCGGACAGGGCCTACGAGCAGTACTTC. It codes for CASSSDRAYEQYF.

CDR3 nucleotide sequence: TGCAGTGCTAGAGGGTTTGGGGGGCCCACAGATACGCAGTATTTT. This translates into CSARGFGGPTDTQYF. V is TRBV20-1 and J is TRBJ2-3; possibly TRBD1 or TRBD2 for D (6 bases each). Germline V gene data show CDR1 as DFQATT and CDR2 as SNEGSKA (reference sequence). This CDR3 is 15 amino acids long. Trimming left V 1 base short and J 2 bases short, with 13 bases between.

On this clonotype itself: A read error may be the cause here, since a much bigger clone is one base away. This sequence joins TRBV7-6 and TRBJ2-1, with 14 bases aligning to TRBD2. This CDR3 has 18 amino acids. Germline CDR1 is SGHVS and CDR2 is FNYEAQ. The CDR3 spells CASSPGLAGGLPYNVQFF. In nucleotides, the CDR3 is TGTGCCAGCAGCCCCGGACTAGCGGGAGGACTCCCCTACAATGTGCAGTTCTTC.

This clonotype was picked up a small number of times. The chain links TRBV4-1 to TRBJ2-7; a weak D match, TRBD2 (6 bases). Trimming removed 4 bases at V and 12 bases at J, with 25 bases between. The CDR3 contains 15 residues. Germline CDR1 is MGHRA and CDR2 is YSYEKL. CDR3 loop: CASSRGFGEVLSLYF. The CDR3 nucleotides read TGCGCCAGCAGCCGCGGCTTCGGGGAGGTTCTCTCTTTGTACTTC.

Concerning this clonotype itself: A read error may produce the germline difference seen at one junction end. The rearrangement uses TRBV2 and TRBJ2-3, with 12 bases that match TRBD2. CDR3 length equals 16 residues. Germline CDR1 is SNHLY and CDR2 is FYNNEI. CDR3 residues: CASSETSGRLTNTQYF. CDR3 DNA: TGTGCCAGCAGTGAGACTAGCGGGAGACTCACAAATACGCAGTATTTT.

In its sample, this clonotype was seen a few times. The CDR3 loop is CASSLVHRGYEQYF. CDR3 nucleotide sequence: TGTGCCAGCAGCTTAGTCCACAGGGGCTACGAGCAGTACTTC. The V and J genes are TRBV7-2 and TRBJ2-7, with TRBD1 identical over 7 bases. This CDR3 has 14 residues. CDR1 SGHTA and CDR2 FQGNSA come from the germline V gene. Trimming took 1 base from V and 3 from J; bases not matched to a gene: 3.

This clonotype came up a few times. This sequence joins TRBV3-1 and TRBJ1-1; TRBD1 matches 8 bases. The CDR3 spans 13 residues. Germline V gene lookup returns CDR1 LGHDT and CDR2 YNNKEL (reference sequence). J lost 8 bases, V lost 6 bases, and 8 bases had no gene match. The CDR3 nucleotides are TGTGCCAGCAGTTCCGGACAGGGAGGAGAAGCTTTCTTT. It specifies CASSSGQGGEAFF.